This T cell receptor (beta chain) was obtained from a study of cytomegalovirus exposure and HLA in healthy donors. It was with 60 Vbeta and 13 Jbeta primers that the PCR ran. Data came from immunoSEQ multiplex PCR; TCRdb stores just in-frame clones and leaves some out. The sample shows 150,000 to 200,000 clones, roughly 78% of them seen only once. General study results and limits: HLA allele associations emerged for around 16,000 TCR beta sequences in a later analysis, at 0.05 false discovery rate.

A word on this clone: Its antigen remains unknown.

From germline, CDR1 is SQVTM and CDR2 ANQGSEA. With 5 bases removed from V and 2 bases from J, the gap between germline ends came to 13 bases. The CDR3 contains 15 residues. Source material: PBMCs. This receptor was taken from a woman aged 40 to 50 in good health and CMV-seronegative. The V and J genes are TRBV29-1 and TRBJ2-6, with D unresolved. The DNA for the CDR3 is TGCAGCGTTTACCAACTCCCCCCTGGGGCCAACGTCCTGACTTTC. Translating it yields CSVYQLPPGANVLTF.